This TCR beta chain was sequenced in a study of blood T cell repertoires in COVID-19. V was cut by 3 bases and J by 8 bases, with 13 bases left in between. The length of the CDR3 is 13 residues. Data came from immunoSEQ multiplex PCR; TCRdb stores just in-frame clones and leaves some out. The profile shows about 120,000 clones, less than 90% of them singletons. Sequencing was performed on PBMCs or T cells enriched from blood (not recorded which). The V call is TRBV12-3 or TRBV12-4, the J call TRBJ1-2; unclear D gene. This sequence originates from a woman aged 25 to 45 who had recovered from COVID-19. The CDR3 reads CASSFGDPGGYTF. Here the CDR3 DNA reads TGTGCCAGCAGTTTCGGGGATCCGGGGGGCTACACCTTC.